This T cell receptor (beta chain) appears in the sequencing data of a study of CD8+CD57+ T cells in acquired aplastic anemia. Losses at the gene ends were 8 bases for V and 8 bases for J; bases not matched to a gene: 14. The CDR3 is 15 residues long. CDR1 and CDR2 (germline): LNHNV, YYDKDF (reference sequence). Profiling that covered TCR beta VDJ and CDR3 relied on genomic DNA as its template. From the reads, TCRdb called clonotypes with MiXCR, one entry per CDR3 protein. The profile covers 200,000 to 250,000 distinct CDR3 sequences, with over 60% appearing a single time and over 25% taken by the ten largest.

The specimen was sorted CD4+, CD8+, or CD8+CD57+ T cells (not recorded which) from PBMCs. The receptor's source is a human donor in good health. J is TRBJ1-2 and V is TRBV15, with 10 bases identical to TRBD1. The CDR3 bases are TGTGCCACCGAGTCATCTAGACAGGGGGCGGTCGGCTACACCTTC. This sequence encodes CATESSRQGAVGYTF.